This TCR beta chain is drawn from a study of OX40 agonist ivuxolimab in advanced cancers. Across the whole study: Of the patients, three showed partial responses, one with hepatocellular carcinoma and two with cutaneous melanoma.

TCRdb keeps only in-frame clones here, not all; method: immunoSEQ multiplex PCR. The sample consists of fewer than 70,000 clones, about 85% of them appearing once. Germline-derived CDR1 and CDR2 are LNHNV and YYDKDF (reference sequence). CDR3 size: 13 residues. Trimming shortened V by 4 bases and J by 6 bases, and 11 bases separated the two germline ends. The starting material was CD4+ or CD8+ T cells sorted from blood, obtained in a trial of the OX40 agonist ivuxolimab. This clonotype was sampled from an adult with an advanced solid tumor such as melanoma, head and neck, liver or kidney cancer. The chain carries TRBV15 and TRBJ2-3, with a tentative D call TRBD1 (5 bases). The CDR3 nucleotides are TGTGCCACCAGCACAGGGTTTTTCGATACGCAGTATTTT. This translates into CATSTGFFDTQYF.